The 7 T cell receptor beta chains reported below all come from one sample, sequenced in a study of shared clonotypes between healthy human individuals. Measured with immunoSEQ multiplex PCR; TCRdb has only the in-frame clones, and not every one. In the table there are over a million clones, about 75% of which are singletons. Material for sequencing was memory CD4+ T cells sorted from blood. The subset denotes: CD45RA-negative fraction. Source of these receptors: a man between 18 and 35 years old in good health.

The gene calls are TRBV20-1 and TRBJ1-1; 7 bases map to TRBD1. The CDR3 is 11 amino acids. Trimming took 5 bases from V and 8 from J; bases not matched to a gene: 5. CDR1 is DFQATT, CDR2 SNEGSKA, per germline (reference sequence). This chain's CDR3 is CSASGQVEAFF. CDR3 bases: TGCAGTGCTTCAGGACAGGTGGAAGCTTTCTTT.

This chain joins TRBV4-1 and TRBJ1-1; no clear D. V gave up 5 bases and J gave up 4 bases, with 8 bases separating them. Germline assignment: CDR1 MGHRA and CDR2 YSYEKL. The CDR3 loop spans 12 amino acids. This CDR3 reads CASSGLGTEAFF. The CDR3 nucleotides read TGCGCCAGCAGCGGGCTAGGCACTGAAGCTTTCTTT.

The chain is built from TRBV5-4 and TRBJ1-6, with D possibly matching TRBD1 (5 bases). Looked up from germline, CDR1 is SGHNT and CDR2 is YYREEE (reference sequence). V was pared by 0 bases and J by 3 bases, with 7 bases between. CDR3 length: 15 residues. The CDR3 spells CASSLGGLYNSPLHF. The CDR3 DNA reads as TGTGCCAGCAGCTTGGGGGGCCTCTATAATTCACCCCTCCACTTT.

The chain joins TRBV28 to TRBJ2-7; TRBD2 matches at 7 bases. CDR3 length equals 12 residues. CDR1 and CDR2 from the germline V gene are MDHEN and SYDVKM. The junction had 8 bases not matched to a gene; V was cut back by 8 bases and J by 7 bases. CDR3 sequence reads: CASGEGQREQYF. The CDR3 nucleotides are TGTGCCAGCGGGGAGGGCCAGAGAGAGCAGTACTTC.

CDR3 sequence reads: CASSVRPGQVDGYTF. The CDR3 DNA sequence: TGTGCCAGCAGCGTAAGGCCGGGACAGGTTGATGGCTACACCTTC. The chain uses TRBV9 and TRBJ1-2; TRBD1 aligns across 8 bases. The CDR3 has 15 residues. V lost 1 base to trimming and J lost 6 bases; unmatched junction nucleotides: 8. Germline lookup yields CDR1 SGDLS and CDR2 YYNGEE.

This chain joins TRBV5-4 and TRBJ2-2; D is possibly TRBD2 (5 bases). Between the trimmed V and J ends, which lost 4 bases and 1 base, there was a span of 14 bases. CDR1 is SGHNT, CDR2 YYREEE, per germline (reference sequence). The CDR3 extends over 16 amino acids. The CDR3 DNA reads as TGTGCCAGCAGCACGGACTTCAACCGGAACACCGGGGAGCTGTTTTTT. Residues: CASSTDFNRNTGELFF.

The sample holds one count of this clone. J is TRBJ2-1 and V is TRBV9, with 9 bases matching TRBD1. The CDR3 contains 16 residues. The trim removed 0 bases at V and 7 bases at J, leaving 8 bases unmatched. Germline loops: CDR1 SGDLS, CDR2 YYNGEE. CDR3 bases: TGTGCCAGCAGCGTAGCCCCAAGGACAGGGGTAAATGAGCAGTTCTTC. Amino acids: CASSVAPRTGVNEQFF.